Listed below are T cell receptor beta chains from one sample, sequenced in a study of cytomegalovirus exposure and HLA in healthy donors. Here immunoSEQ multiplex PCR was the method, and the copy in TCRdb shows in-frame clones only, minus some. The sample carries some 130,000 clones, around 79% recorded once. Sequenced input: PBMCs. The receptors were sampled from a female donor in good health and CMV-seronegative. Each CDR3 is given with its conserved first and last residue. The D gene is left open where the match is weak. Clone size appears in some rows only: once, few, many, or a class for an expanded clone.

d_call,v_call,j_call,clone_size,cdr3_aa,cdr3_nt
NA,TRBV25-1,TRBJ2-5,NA,CASSLRGAQETQYF,TGTGCCAGCAGTTTACGGGGGGCCCAAGAGACCCAGTACTTC
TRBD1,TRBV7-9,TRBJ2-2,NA,CASSRNRGRTGELFF,TGTGCCAGCAGCCGCAACAGGGGGCGCACCGGGGAGCTGTTTTTT
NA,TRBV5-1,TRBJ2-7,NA,CASSVTVAQDEQYF,TGCGCCAGCAGCGTGACAGTCGCCCAGGACGAGCAGTACTTC
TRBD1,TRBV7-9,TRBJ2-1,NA,CASSSIRTGDNEQFF,TGTGCCAGCAGCTCCATCCGAACAGGGGACAATGAGCAGTTCTTC
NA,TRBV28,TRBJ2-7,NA,CASSPLGGYYEQYF,TGTGCCAGCAGTCCCCTTGGAGGGTACTACGAGCAGTACTTC
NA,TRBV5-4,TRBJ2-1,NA,CATLPGGSPNEQFF,TGTGCCACATTACCCGGGGGTTCCCCCAATGAGCAGTTCTTC
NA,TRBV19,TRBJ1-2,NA,CASSIEGTALSSYGYTF,TGTGCCAGTAGTATAGAAGGAACAGCCCTTTCGAGCTATGGCTACACCTTC
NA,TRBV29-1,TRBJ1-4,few,CSVSSREGEKLFF,TGCAGCGTTTCGTCCAGGGAAGGTGAAAAACTGTTTTTT
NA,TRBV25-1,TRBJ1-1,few,CASSFLSGAEAFF,TGTGCCAGCAGTTTTTTATCGGGAGCTGAAGCTTTCTTT
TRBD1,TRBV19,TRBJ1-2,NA,CASTPGTVANYGYTF,TGTGCCAGTACCCCAGGGACAGTAGCTAACTATGGCTACACCTTC
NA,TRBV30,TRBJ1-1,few,CAWSPYNTEAFF,TGTGCCTGGAGTCCCTATAACACTGAAGCTTTCTTT
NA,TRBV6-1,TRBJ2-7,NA,CASSQSYEQYF,TGTGCCAGCAGTCAATCCTACGAGCAGTACTTC
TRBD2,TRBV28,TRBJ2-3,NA,CASSLAGGPRDTQYF,TGTGCCAGCAGTTTAGCGGGAGGGCCCCGGGATACGCAGTATTTT
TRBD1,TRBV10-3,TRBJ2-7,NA,CATGQGSTSYEQYF,TGTGCCACCGGACAGGGGTCCACCTCCTACGAGCAGTACTTC
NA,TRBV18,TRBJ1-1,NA,CASSPPWQMNTEAFF,TGTGCCAGCTCACCCCCATGGCAGATGAACACTGAAGCTTTCTTT
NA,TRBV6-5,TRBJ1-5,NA,CASSSRGSNQPQHF,TGTGCCAGCAGTTCCAGGGGCAGCAATCAGCCCCAGCATTTT
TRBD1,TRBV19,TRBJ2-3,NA,CATGQSPSTDTQYF,TGTGCTACGGGACAGAGCCCTAGCACAGATACGCAGTATTTT
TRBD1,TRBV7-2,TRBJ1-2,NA,CASSLGQRDGYTF,TGTGCCAGCAGCCTGGGACAGCGAGATGGCTACACCTTC
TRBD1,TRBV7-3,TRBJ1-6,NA,CASSLQGSSYNSPLHF,TGTGCCAGCAGCCTACAGGGGAGCTCCTATAATTCACCCCTCCACTTT
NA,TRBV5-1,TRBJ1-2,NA,CASSLGPGGGYTF,TGCGCCAGCAGCTTGGGGCCCGGAGGTGGCTACACCTTC
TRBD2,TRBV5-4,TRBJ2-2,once,CASSFLAGHTGELFF,TGTGCCAGCAGCTTTCTAGCGGGTCACACCGGGGAGCTGTTTTTT
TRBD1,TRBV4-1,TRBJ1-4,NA,CASSHAGTGLLNEKLFF,TGCGCCAGCAGCCACGCCGGGACAGGGCTGCTCAATGAAAAACTGTTTTTT
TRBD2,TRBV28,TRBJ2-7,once,CASSWRGALYEQYF,TGTGCCAGCAGTTGGCGGGGGGCCTTATACGAGCAGTACTTC
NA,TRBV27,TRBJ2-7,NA,CASSLSSGLYEQYF,TGTGCCAGCAGTTTATCAAGTGGGCTCTACGAGCAGTACTTC
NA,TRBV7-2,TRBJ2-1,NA,CASRSRGGSYNEQFF,TGTGCCAGCAGGTCTAGGGGGGGATCCTACAATGAGCAGTTCTTC
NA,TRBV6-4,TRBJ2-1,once,CASSPTGAPSNEQFF,TGTGCCAGCAGTCCAACAGGTGCCCCCAGCAATGAGCAGTTCTTC
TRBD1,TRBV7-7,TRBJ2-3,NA,CASSLGTGNTDTQYF,TGTGCTAGCAGCTTGGGGACAGGGAATACAGATACGCAGTATTTT
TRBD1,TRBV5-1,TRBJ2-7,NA,CASSSGTSRGREQYF,TGCGCCAGCAGCTCGGGGACCTCCAGGGGGCGTGAGCAGTACTTC
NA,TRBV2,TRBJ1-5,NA,CASSQTGKNNQPQHF,TGTGCCAGCAGCCAAACGGGAAAAAACAATCAGCCCCAGCATTTT
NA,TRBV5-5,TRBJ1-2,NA,CASSTGQTRTYGYTF,TGTGCCAGCAGCACTGGACAGACCCGGACCTATGGCTACACCTTC